These 7 T cell receptor beta chains share one sample of origin, sequenced in a study of T cells in Graves' hyperthyroidism and ophthalmopathy. The investigators amplified TCR beta CDR3 regions from RNA transcripts. Researchers ran a first-round RT-PCR on the TCR CDR3 using the HTBI primer set. TCRdb reprocessed the multiplex PCR reads with MiXCR, giving one entry per CDR3 protein. The sample consists of about 290,000 distinct CDR3 sequences, around 20% of them appearing once. Input material: blood. Receptors were obtained from a man aged 45-60 years with Graves' ophthalmopathy.

This clonotype was counted ten times or more. The chain links TRBV7-2 to TRBJ2-1, with TRBD2 matching 8 bases. J was trimmed by 3 bases and V by 7 bases; bases with no gene match: 8. This CDR3 contains 15 residues. Looked up from germline, CDR1 is SGHTA and CDR2 is FQGNSA. The CDR3 sequence is CASIISGIGYNEQFF. The DNA for the CDR3 is TGTGCCAGCATCATTAGCGGGATAGGCTACAATGAGCAGTTCTTC.

The chain links TRBV28 to TRBJ2-1; TRBD2 matches 12 bases. V trimming: 7 bases; J trimming: 8 bases; junction bases outside the gene matches: 3. The CDR3 is 13 amino acids. Per germline, CDR1 MDHEN and CDR2 SYDVKM. The CDR3 DNA follows: TGTGCCAGCACCCCTAGCGGGAGGGATGAGCAGTTCTTC. Translating gives CASTPSGRDEQFF.

Ten or more counts support this clonotype. This sequence joins TRBV9 and TRBJ2-7; 11 bases map to TRBD1. Germline V gene data show CDR1 as SGDLS and CDR2 as YYNGEE. CDR3 length: 14 amino acids. Losses at the gene ends were 7 bases for V and 2 bases for J; bases not matched to a gene: 5. CDR3: CASSVGQGAYEQYF. The DNA of the CDR3 is TGTGCCAGCTCCGTGGGACAGGGGGCCTACGAGCAGTACTTC. Filled out from reference TRBV9 and TRBJ2-7, the complete variable domain reads DSGVTQTPKHLITATGQRVTLRCSPRSGDLSVYWYQQSLDQGLQFLIQYYNGEERAKGNILERFSAQQFPDLHSELNLSSLELGDSALYFCASSVGQGAYEQYFGPGTRLTVT.

The chain combines TRBV29-1 with TRBJ2-1, with D possibly called TRBD1 or TRBD2 (5 bases each). CDR3 size: 13 residues. Germline assignment: CDR1 SQVTM and CDR2 ANQGSEA. Trimming removed 0 bases from V and 8 bases from J, with 11 bases in between. The CDR3 DNA reads as TGCAGCGTTGAAGATGAGGGGACCGATGAGCAGTTCTTC. Its protein is CSVEDEGTDEQFF.

The sample holds many counts of this clonotype. This CDR3 reads CASSIGLLEQYF. The CDR3 DNA reads as TGTGCCAGCAGTATCGGACTTCTCGAGCAGTACTTC. The chain couples TRBV28 to TRBJ2-7; maybe TRBD2 (5 bases). Per germline, CDR1 MDHEN and CDR2 SYDVKM. The ends were cut back, 5 bases at V and 6 bases at J, with 11 bases in the middle. CDR3 length: 12 amino acids.

This clonotype was picked up a small number of times. The chain employs TRBV7-2 and TRBJ2-5; 7 bases fit TRBD1. Germline CDR1 SGHTA, CDR2 FQGNSA. The CDR3 covers 14 residues. Trimming cost V 1 base and J 5 bases; bases outside gene matches: 4. CDR3 sequence: CASSLVWTGETQYF. The CDR3 DNA follows: TGTGCCAGCAGCTTAGTATGGACAGGCGAGACCCAGTACTTC.

The chain links TRBV5-1 to TRBJ2-5; D may be TRBD1 or TRBD2 (5 bases each). The ends were cut back, 0 bases at V and 1 base at J, with 10 bases in the middle. Germline V lookup: CDR1 SGHRS, CDR2 YFSETQ. CDR3 size: 15 residues. CDR3 DNA sequence: TGCGCCAGCAGCTTGGTCCCGGGGCCCCAAGAGACCCAGTACTTC. It encodes CASSLVPGPQETQYF.